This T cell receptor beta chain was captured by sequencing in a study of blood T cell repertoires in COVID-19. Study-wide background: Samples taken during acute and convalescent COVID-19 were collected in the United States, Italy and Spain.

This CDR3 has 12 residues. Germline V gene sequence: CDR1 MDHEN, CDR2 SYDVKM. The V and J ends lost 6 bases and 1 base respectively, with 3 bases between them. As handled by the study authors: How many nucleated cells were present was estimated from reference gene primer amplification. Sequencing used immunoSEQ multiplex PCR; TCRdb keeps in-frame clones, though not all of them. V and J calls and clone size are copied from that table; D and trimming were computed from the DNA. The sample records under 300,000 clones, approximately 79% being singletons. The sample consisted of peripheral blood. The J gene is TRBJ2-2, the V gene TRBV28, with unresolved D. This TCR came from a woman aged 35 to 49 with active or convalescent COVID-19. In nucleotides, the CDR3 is TGTGCCAGCAGGAGGAACACCGGGGAGCTGTTTTTT. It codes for CASRRNTGELFF.